Below are 23 T cell receptor beta chains sequenced from a single sample in a study of response to subunit inactivated influenza vaccine. TCRdb used MiXCR to reprocess the RT-PCR reads, holding one entry per CDR3 protein. Seen here are 800,000 to 1,000,000 distinct CDR3 sequences, roughly 20% observed once, and the top ten hold more than 8.5%. The sample was PBMCs from blood, taken more than 4 days after vaccination. These receptor sequences come from a man aged 45-60 years who received an inactivated influenza vaccine.

There are a few counts of this clonotype. The rearrangement joins TRBV20-1 to TRBJ2-1; D might be TRBD2 (6 bases). The CDR3 runs 11 residues. From germline, CDR1 is DFQATT and CDR2 SNEGSKA (reference sequence). V dropped 5 bases and J dropped 10 bases, with 12 bases sitting between them. The CDR3 sequence is CSAGDSQEQFF. Here the CDR3 DNA reads TGCAGTGCTGGGGACTCCCAGGAGCAGTTCTTC.

This chain joins TRBV19 and TRBJ2-1; D gene unclear. Deletions cut 7 bases from V and 9 bases from J, with 22 bases between. Germline lookup yields CDR1 LNHDA and CDR2 SQIVND (reference sequence). The CDR3 is 15 amino acids. CDR3 sequence reads: CASKNVHGRFLEQFF. CDR3 sequence (DNA): TGTGCCAGTAAAAACGTTCACGGCCGTTTTCTTGAGCAGTTCTTC.

The genes are TRBV5-6 and TRBJ2-5; 7 bases align to TRBD1. Germline CDR1 reads SGHDT; CDR2 reads YYEEEE. CDR3 length: 14 residues. V gave up 0 bases and J gave up 4 bases; unmatched junction bases: 3. The CDR3 protein is CASSLGRGIETQYF. The CDR3 coding sequence is TGTGCCAGCAGCTTGGGCAGGGGGATAGAGACCCAGTACTTC.

The rearrangement joins TRBV27 to TRBJ2-1; D might be TRBD2 (6 bases). The V and J ends lost 8 bases and 7 bases respectively, with 24 bases between them. CDR3 length: 16 amino acids. From germline, CDR1 is MNHEY and CDR2 SMNVEV (reference sequence). CDR3 region: CASAQGMARGINEQFF. DNA for the CDR3: TGTGCCAGCGCCCAAGGAATGGCCCGGGGGATTAATGAGCAGTTCTTC.

The sample holds a few counts of this clonotype. This chain uses TRBV20-1 with TRBJ2-1; D gene unclear. This CDR3 region has 16 residues. CDR1 is DFQATT, CDR2 SNEGSKA, per germline (reference sequence). V was trimmed by 0 bases and J by 7 bases, leaving 19 bases between them. CDR3 protein: CSARDPRLGGRNEQFF. The CDR3 bases are TGCAGTGCTAGAGATCCGCGCCTGGGTGGGCGGAATGAGCAGTTCTTC.

This clonotype was observed a few times. V and J are TRBV25-1 and TRBJ2-3, with 11 bases lining up with TRBD2. This CDR3 has 18 residues. After removal of 4 bases from V and 4 bases from J, the junction contained 13 bases not matched to a gene. The V gene's germline CDR1 is MGHDK and CDR2 SYGVNS. CDR3 region: CASSVMDEFSGRADTQYF. The CDR3, as DNA: TGTGCCAGCAGTGTAATGGACGAGTTTAGCGGGAGGGCAGATACGCAGTATTTT.

This clonotype was recorded many times. This sequence joins TRBV7-2 and TRBJ2-1; 10 bases match TRBD2. This CDR3 is 15 amino acids long. V shed 3 bases and J 6 bases; nucleotides not matched to a gene: 5. CDR1 and CDR2 (germline): SGHTA, FQGNSA. CDR3 amino acids: CASSFGASGSNEQFF. CDR3 nucleotides: TGTGCCAGCAGCTTCGGGGCTAGCGGGAGCAATGAGCAGTTCTTC. Supplemented by reference TRBV7-2 and TRBJ2-1, the full variable domain reads GAGVSQSPSNKVTEKGKDVELRCDPISGHTALYWYRQSLGQGLEFLIYFQGNSAPDKSGLPSDRFSAERTGGSVSTLTIQRTQQEDSAVYLCASSFGASGSNEQFFGPGTRLTVL.

The V and J genes are TRBV6-1 and TRBJ2-7; TRBD2 matches 11 bases. Germline CDR1 MNHNS, CDR2 SASEGT. Trimming at V came to 6 bases and at J to 6 bases, leaving 13 bases not matched to a gene. The CDR3 extends over 16 amino acids. Here the CDR3 DNA reads TGTGCCAGCAGGTCGTCACCGGGACTAGCGGACTTCGAGCAGTACTTC. Translating gives CASRSSPGLADFEQYF.

The rearrangement joins TRBV6-2 or TRBV6-3 to TRBJ2-1; TRBD2 agrees at 9 bases. J was trimmed by 4 bases and V by 6 bases; bases with no gene match: 7. CDR3 size: 15 residues. Germline V gene data show CDR1 as MNHEY and CDR2 as SVGEGT. CDR3 residues: CASSRTSEGYNEQFF. The CDR3 bases are TGTGCCAGCAGCCGGACTAGCGAGGGGTACAATGAGCAGTTCTTC.

The chain uses TRBV20-1 and TRBJ2-1, with D uncertain. From germline, CDR1 is DFQATT and CDR2 SNEGSKA (reference sequence). This CDR3 is 12 amino acids long. V was cut by 3 bases and J by 4 bases, with 7 bases left in between. The CDR3 sequence: CSASKLYNEQFF. The CDR3 DNA is TGCAGTGCTAGTAAACTGTACAATGAGCAGTTCTTC.

V gene TRBV29-1 combines with J gene TRBJ2-1; 9 bases map to TRBD2. The CDR3 length is 17 residues. The V gene end was trimmed by 8 bases and the J gene end by 1 base; junction bases not matched to a gene: 15. Per the germline V gene, CDR1 is SQVTM and CDR2 is ANQGSEA. For the CDR3, the DNA is TGCAGCCCCTACGGGCTAGCGGGAAGGCGGTCCTACAATGAGCAGTTCTTC. As protein: CSPYGLAGRRSYNEQFF.

This chain links TRBV27 with TRBJ2-1; D ambiguous. Per germline, CDR1 MNHEY and CDR2 SMNVEV (reference sequence). The length of the CDR3 is 15 residues. The ends were cut back, 2 bases at V and 0 bases at J, with 8 bases in the middle. The CDR3 sequence: CASSLGWSSYNEQFF. The CDR3, as DNA: TGTGCCAGCAGTTTAGGGTGGAGCTCCTACAATGAGCAGTTCTTC.

This chain connects TRBV12-3 or TRBV12-4 to TRBJ2-2; 9 bases are a match to TRBD2. V lost 5 bases, J lost 4 bases, and 8 bases stayed unmatched. CDR3 length: 16 residues. This CDR3 reads CASSPHGRGGTGELFF. The CDR3 bases are TGTGCCAGCAGTCCACATGGGCGGGGGGGCACCGGGGAGCTGTTTTTT.

This clonotype came up a few times. V usage is TRBV25-1 and J usage is TRBJ2-3, with 10 bases aligning to TRBD2. The V segment lost 3 bases and the J segment 1 base; nucleotides outside the gene matches: 4. The CDR3 is 16 residues long. Germline assignment: CDR1 MGHDK and CDR2 SYGVNS. For the CDR3, the DNA is TGTGCCAGCAGTGAGGCCGGGACTAGCGGCACAGATACGCAGTATTTT. Residues: CASSEAGTSGTDTQYF.

This clonotype has only a few counts. V is TRBV4-1 and J is TRBJ2-7; 8 positions agree with TRBD2. Germline V lookup: CDR1 MGHRA, CDR2 YSYEKL. The CDR3 consists of 21 residues. J gave up 2 bases and V 2 bases, and 23 bases lay outside the gene matches. The CDR3 nucleotides are TGCGCCAGCAGCCAATTCCAGGACAGCTCCATTCTAGCGGGCCCTACCTACGAGCAGTACTTC. Amino acid sequence: CASSQFQDSSILAGPTYEQYF.

There are a few counts of this clonotype. The chain employs TRBV12-3 or TRBV12-4 and TRBJ2-7; either TRBD1 or TRBD2 may supply D (5 bases each). V lost 3 bases and J 5 bases, leaving 8 bases between the germline ends. This CDR3 contains 12 residues. For the CDR3, the DNA is TGTGCCAGCAGTTTGGGACCGGACGAGCAGTACTTC. Residues: CASSLGPDEQYF.

The chain combines TRBV11-2 with TRBJ2-6, with no clear D. Trimming removed 5 bases from V and 0 bases from J, with 14 bases in between. CDR3 length: 17 amino acids. The germline V gene has CDR1 SGHAT and CDR2 FQNNGV. CDR3 in amino acids: CASSEHNMGSGANVLTF. The CDR3 DNA reads as TGTGCCAGCAGCGAGCATAACATGGGCTCTGGGGCCAACGTCCTGACTTTC.

Details on this clonotype: This may stem from a read error, because a much larger clone lies one nucleotide away. The chain links TRBV12-3 or TRBV12-4 to TRBJ2-7; D might be TRBD1 (6 bases). The CDR3 has 13 residues. CDR3 residues: CASSKTGSYEQNF. The CDR3 DNA reads as TGTGCCAGCAGCAAAACAGGGAGCTACGAGCAGAACTTC.

This clonotype was counted once. The chain combines TRBV19 with TRBJ2-3, with 7 bases identical to TRBD1. Germline V gene lookup returns CDR1 LNHDA and CDR2 SQIVND (reference sequence). V shed 10 bases, J shed 6 bases, and the junction held 10 bases outside the gene matches. This CDR3 has 13 amino acids. The CDR3 sequence: CATQGQLIDTQYF. Written as DNA, the CDR3 is TGTGCCACCCAGGGACAGCTCATCGATACGCAGTATTTT.

V usage is TRBV7-2 and J usage is TRBJ1-2; no firm D call. Germline V gives CDR1 SGHTA, CDR2 FQGNSA. This CDR3 comprises 12 residues. The ends were cut back, 4 bases at V and 1 base at J, with 4 bases in the middle. The CDR3 DNA follows: TGTGCCAGCAGCTATTATAACTATGGCTACACCTTC. The encoded protein is CASSYYNYGYTF. Looking up the rest from reference TRBV7-2 and TRBJ1-2 gives the full variable domain: GAGVSQSPSNKVTEKGKDVELRCDPISGHTALYWYRQSLGQGLEFLIYFQGNSAPDKSGLPSDRFSAERTGGSVSTLTIQRTQQEDSAVYLCASSYYNYGYTFGSGTRLTVV.

The chain joins TRBV12-3 or TRBV12-4 to TRBJ1-2; 7 nucleotides align to TRBD1. Germline trimming cut 6 bases from V and 6 bases from J; bases unmatched to any gene: 7. The CDR3 consists of 13 residues. The CDR3 nucleotides are TGTGCCAGCAGGCGGGGAGGGGGCGATGGCTACACCTTC. Amino acids: CASRRGGGDGYTF.

The rearrangement links TRBV4-2 to TRBJ2-7; 11 nucleotides match TRBD1. The J segment lost 5 bases and the V segment lost 3 bases, leaving 9 bases of the junction unmatched. CDR1 is LGHNA and CDR2 is YNFKEQ in the germline V gene. The CDR3 covers 16 residues. The CDR3, as DNA: TGTGCCAGCAGCCAGGCCTTGGGACAGGGGGTCAACGAGCAGTACTTC. Its translation is CASSQALGQGVNEQYF.

V gene TRBV30 combines with J gene TRBJ2-5, with 11 bases that match TRBD2. J gave up 2 bases and V 4 bases, and 6 bases lay outside the gene matches. Germline V gives CDR1 GTSNPN, CDR2 SVGIG (reference sequence). CDR3 size: 15 residues. In DNA form, the CDR3 reads TGTGCCTGGAAAGGGACTAGCGGCTTACAAGAGACCCAGTACTTC. This encodes CAWKGTSGLQETQYF.